The 30 T cell receptor beta chains below all came from one sample that was sequenced in a study of OX40 agonist ivuxolimab in advanced cancers. Using immunoSEQ multiplex PCR, the repertoire was profiled, and TCRdb retains in-frame clones only, with some absent. The table includes tens of thousands of clones, 85% detected once. The starting material was CD4+ or CD8+ T cells sorted from blood, obtained in a trial of the OX40 agonist ivuxolimab. These receptors were obtained from an adult with an advanced solid tumor such as melanoma, head and neck, liver or kidney cancer.

J is TRBJ2-4 and V is TRBV6-1, with a tentative D call TRBD1 (6 bases). The CDR3 totals 14 residues. V shed 7 bases and J shed 0 bases, with 10 bases lying between them. In germline, CDR1 is MNHNS, CDR2 SASEGT. The CDR3 sequence: CASTGQLAKNIQYF. The CDR3 coding sequence is TGTGCCAGCACCGGACAGTTAGCCAAAAACATTCAGTACTTC.

The rearrangement uses TRBV30 and TRBJ2-7, with 7 bases identical to TRBD2. V lost 3 bases and J lost 4; bases outside the gene matches: 3. The CDR3 has 12 amino acids. Germline V gene sequence: CDR1 GTSNPN, CDR2 SVGIG (reference sequence). The CDR3 nucleotides are TGTGCCTGGAGGACTAGCTGGTACGAGCAGTACTTC. Its translation is CAWRTSWYEQYF.

The sample holds one count of this clone. This sequence joins TRBV28 and TRBJ1-1; 7 bases are shared with TRBD1. V shed 2 bases, J shed 0 bases, and the junction held 12 bases outside the gene matches. The CDR3 extends over 18 amino acids. The germline V gene has CDR1 MDHEN and CDR2 SYDVKM. In DNA, the CDR3 is TGTGCCAGCAGTTTACCCACAAAGGACAGGCGCCTGAACACTGAAGCTTTCTTT. It is translated as CASSLPTKDRRLNTEAFF.

V gene TRBV6-5 combines with J gene TRBJ2-1; possible D gene TRBD1, 5 bases. Per the germline V gene, CDR1 is MNHEY and CDR2 is SVGAGI. Trimming pared 7 bases from V and 3 bases from J, leaving 16 bases between. This CDR3 is 15 amino acids long. The DNA for the CDR3 is TGTGCCAGCAACCACAGACAGTCCAACTACAATGAGCAGTTCTTC. This codes for CASNHRQSNYNEQFF.

In this sample, this clone turned up once. The rearrangement uses TRBV25-1 and TRBJ2-3; TRBD1 aligns across 8 bases. With V trimmed by 1 base and J by 5 bases, 11 bases remained unmatched. Germline V CDR1 and CDR2: MGHDK, SYGVNS. The CDR3 is 17 residues long. The CDR3 DNA reads TGTGCCAGCAGTGAATGGGGGAGTGGCAGGGGGCGAGATACGCAGTATTTT. Translation gives CASSEWGSGRGRDTQYF.

The chain is built from TRBV9 and TRBJ2-7, with 8 bases that match TRBD2. V shed 4 bases and J 0 bases; nucleotides not matched to a gene: 6. The CDR3 loop spans 15 amino acids. Germline lookup yields CDR1 SGDLS and CDR2 YYNGEE. DNA for the CDR3: TGTGCCAGCAGCAGGGGACTAGGATTCTCCTACGAGCAGTACTTC. Its translation is CASSRGLGFSYEQYF.

The genes are TRBV5-1 and TRBJ2-7; D is unclear. Per germline, CDR1 SGHRS and CDR2 YFSETQ. This CDR3 has 11 amino acids. V was cut by 4 bases and J by 3 bases, with 5 bases left in between. The CDR3 coding sequence is TGCGCCAGCAGCGGCGGCTACGAGCAGTACTTC. It encodes CASSGGYEQYF.

This chain links TRBV5-1 with TRBJ2-7; 11 nucleotides align to TRBD2. V was pared by 0 bases and J by 5 bases, with 10 bases of the junction left unmatched. CDR1 and CDR2 (germline): SGHRS, YFSETQ. The CDR3 consists of 17 residues. This CDR3 is CASSLVAGLAARHEQYF. CDR3 in DNA: TGCGCCAGCAGCTTGGTAGCGGGACTAGCGGCCAGACACGAGCAGTACTTC.

This clone has a single count. V is TRBV4-1 and J is TRBJ2-5, with TRBD2 identical over 11 bases. After removal of 4 bases from V and 3 bases from J, the junction contained 1 base not matched to a gene. Germline V gene data show CDR1 as MGHRA and CDR2 as YSYEKL. The CDR3 contains 14 residues. The CDR3 nucleotides read TGCGCCAGCAGCCTACTAGCGGGAGAAGAGACCCAGTACTTC. Its protein product is CASSLLAGEETQYF.

CDR3 loop: CASSQGAGGEYEQYF. DNA for the CDR3: TGCGCCAGCAGCCAAGGTGCGGGAGGAGAGTACGAGCAGTACTTC. The rearrangement joins TRBV4-3 to TRBJ2-7; 8 nucleotides line up with TRBD2. Per germline, CDR1 LGHNA and CDR2 YSLEER. There are 15 residues in the CDR3. J was trimmed by 4 bases and V by 1 base; bases with no gene match: 6.

The chain uses TRBV27 and TRBJ2-6, with 9 bases that match TRBD1. Germline trimming cut 5 bases from V and 0 bases from J; bases unmatched to any gene: 11. Germline V gives CDR1 MNHEY, CDR2 SMNVEV (reference sequence). The CDR3 is 19 amino acids. The CDR3 spells CASSGYPGQGPSGANVLTF. The CDR3 DNA is TGTGCCAGCAGTGGGTACCCGGGACAGGGACCCTCTGGGGCCAACGTCCTGACTTTC.

This clone was detected only once. The V and J genes are TRBV4-2 and TRBJ2-7; TRBD2 agrees at 13 bases. V shed 1 base and J 2 bases; nucleotides not matched to a gene: 5. This CDR3 is built from 17 residues. Germline assignment: CDR1 LGHNA and CDR2 YNFKEQ. The CDR3 coding sequence is TGTGCCAGCAGCCAAGGCACTAGCGGGAGGGATCCCTACGAGCAGTACTTC. Protein product: CASSQGTSGRDPYEQYF.

The chain recombines TRBV7-9 with TRBJ2-7; TRBD2 matches at 7 bases. The germline CDR1 and CDR2 sequences are SEHNR and FQNEAQ (reference sequence). With V trimmed by 8 bases and J by 5 bases, 6 bases remained unmatched. The CDR3 extends over 12 amino acids. The DNA of the CDR3 is TGTGCCAGCGGGCGGGAGACGGACGAGCAGTACTTC. Its translation: CASGRETDEQYF.

The chain is built from TRBV28 and TRBJ2-7; D is unclear. CDR1 MDHEN and CDR2 SYDVKM come from the germline V gene. The CDR3 runs to 13 residues. V lost 7 bases, J lost 2 bases, and 12 bases lay in between. Here the CDR3 DNA reads TGTGCCAGCACCTTCACATTGACCTACGAGCAGTACTTC. Protein: CASTFTLTYEQYF.

This clone was counted between two and nine times. V usage is TRBV4-1 and J usage is TRBJ1-1; D unclear. Germline loops: CDR1 MGHRA, CDR2 YSYEKL. V lost 3 bases to trimming and J lost 2 bases, with 16 bases between them. This CDR3 region has 16 residues. The CDR3 nucleotides read TGCGCCAGCAGCCAGAGGTTCGAGGAAGTAAACACTGAAGCTTTCTTT. Its translation: CASSQRFEEVNTEAFF.

This clone was picked up one time. The V and J genes are TRBV6-5 and TRBJ1-4; no reliable D call. The V end was cut by 2 bases, the J end by 0 bases, with 4 bases between. Germline V CDR1 and CDR2: MNHEY, SVGAGI. This CDR3 has 14 residues. DNA for the CDR3: TGTGCCAGCAGTTACGTCCCAACTAATGAAAAACTGTTTTTT. It encodes CASSYVPTNEKLFF.

This clone showed up just once. The chain carries TRBV6-4 and TRBJ2-3; D call uncertain. Germline V gene sequence: CDR1 MRHNA, CDR2 SNTAGT. The CDR3 has 16 amino acids. Trimming left V 3 bases short and J 0 bases short, with 13 bases between. DNA of the CDR3: TGTGCCAGCAGTGAGGGCAAGCGCCCTAGCACAGATACGCAGTATTTT. It codes for CASSEGKRPSTDTQYF.

As for this clone: One end of the junction does not line up with germline, which may come from a read error. The V gene is TRBV5-3, the J gene TRBJ1-1; TRBD1 agrees at 10 bases. TRBV5-3 has ORF status, its function being uncertain. The CDR3 contains 17 residues. The CDR3 reads CARSPTDRGRGGTEAFF. Written as DNA, the CDR3 is TGCGCCAGAAGCCCTACCGACAGGGGGCGTGGGGGCACTGAAGCTTTCTTT.

The V gene is TRBV9, the J gene TRBJ2-1, with 14 bases identical to TRBD2. Germline V CDR1 and CDR2: SGDLS, YYNGEE. The CDR3 is 19 amino acids. V was pared by 3 bases and J by 4 bases, with 12 bases of the junction left unmatched. CDR3 coding DNA: TGTGCCAGCAGCGCCCCGGGACTAGCGGGAGAGACAACTTACAATGAGCAGTTCTTC. This encodes CASSAPGLAGETTYNEQFF.

This rearrangement joins TRBV10-2 to TRBJ1-6; 7 bases line up with TRBD1. Losses at the gene ends were 3 bases for V and 5 bases for J; bases not matched to a gene: 7. Looked up from germline, CDR1 is WSHSY and CDR2 is SAAADI. The CDR3 length is 16 residues. The CDR3 DNA reads TGCGCCAGCAGTGAAGGTCGGGGGACAGATAATTCACCCCTCCACTTT. It yields the protein CASSEGRGTDNSPLHF.

The rearrangement links TRBV5-1 to TRBJ2-3; D might be TRBD2 (5 bases). There are 14 residues in the CDR3. V was pared by 4 bases and J by 2 bases, with 11 bases between. CDR1 is SGHRS and CDR2 is YFSETQ in the germline V gene. The chain's CDR3 is CASSETGFTDTQYF. CDR3 sequence (DNA): TGCGCCAGCAGCGAGACGGGGTTCACAGATACGCAGTATTTT.

The rearrangement joins TRBV10-2 to TRBJ1-5; D not resolved. Germline loops: CDR1 WSHSY, CDR2 SAAADI. V was cut by 6 bases and J by 2 bases, with 8 bases left in between. CDR3 length: 13 residues. CDR3 nucleotides: TGCGCCAGCAGGGACCCGGGCAATCAGCCCCAGCATTTT. It yields the protein CASRDPGNQPQHF.

The chain joins TRBV7-8 to TRBJ2-7, with D perhaps matching TRBD1 or TRBD2 (5 bases each). The CDR3 sequence is 13 residues long. Trimming shortened V by 5 bases and J by 3 bases, and 11 bases separated the two germline ends. Germline CDR1 reads SGHVS; CDR2 reads FQNEAQ. The CDR3: CASSGGPNYEQYV. The CDR3 nucleotides are TGTGCCAGCAGCGGGGGACCAAACTACGAGCAGTACGTC.

V gene TRBV21-1 combines with J gene TRBJ1-1. TRBV21-1 is a listed pseudogene. This CDR3 contains 18 residues. In nucleotides, the CDR3 is TGTGCCAGCAGCGACCGGGAGGCAGGGGGGATCGAGAACACTGAAGCTTTCTTT. Translation gives CASSDREAGGIENTEAFF.

The chain links TRBV5-5 to TRBJ1-1, with D perhaps matching TRBD1 (6 bases). There are 14 residues in the CDR3. CDR1 and CDR2 from the germline V gene are SGHKS and YYEKEE (reference sequence). The V gene lost 4 bases and the J gene lost 6 bases, with 16 bases spanning the gap. CDR3 nucleotide sequence: TGTGCCAGCAGCCAGACAGGCGATAAATCTGAAGCTTTCTTT. Amino acids: CASSQTGDKSEAFF.

The rearrangement uses TRBV9 and TRBJ2-7; D is possibly TRBD2 (6 bases). Trimming left V 0 bases short and J 0 bases short, with 13 bases between. Germline loops: CDR1 SGDLS, CDR2 YYNGEE. The CDR3 runs 16 residues. The CDR3 is CASSVGGGTSSYEQYF. The CDR3 region has the DNA TGTGCCAGCAGCGTAGGGGGAGGAACCAGCTCCTACGAGCAGTACTTC.

V usage is TRBV25-1 and J usage is TRBJ2-1, with TRBD2 as a possible D gene (6 bases). Germline loops: CDR1 MGHDK, CDR2 SYGVNS. The V and J ends lost 3 bases and 7 bases respectively, with 7 bases between them. The CDR3 runs 12 residues. For the CDR3, the DNA is TGTGCCAGCAGTGACGGGACTAATGAGCAGTTCTTC. Encoded protein: CASSDGTNEQFF.

In DNA, the CDR3 is TGTGCCAGCAGCCCCGGGACTAGCGGCCCTACCTACGAGCAGTACTTC. Translating gives CASSPGTSGPTYEQYF. The rearrangement uses TRBV5-4 and TRBJ2-7, with 11 bases fitting TRBD2. The V segment lost 4 bases and the J segment 2 bases; nucleotides outside the gene matches: 8. Germline CDR1 SGHNT, CDR2 YYREEE (reference sequence). CDR3 length: 16 residues. Filled out from reference TRBV5-4 and TRBJ2-7, the complete variable domain reads ETGVTQSPTHLIKTRGQQVTLRCSSQSGHNTVSWYQQALGQGPQFIFQYYREEENGRGNFPPRFSGLQFPNYSSELNVNALELDDSALYLCASSPGTSGPTYEQYFGPGTRLTVT.

V is TRBV4-1 and J is TRBJ1-4, with D tentatively TRBD1 (6 bases). The germline V gene encodes CDR1 MGHRA and CDR2 YSYEKL. The CDR3 totals 15 residues. V was clipped by 7 bases and J by 5 bases, with 17 bases between them. CDR3 region: CASTRTGRENEKLFF. The CDR3 DNA follows: TGCGCCAGCACCAGAACAGGGAGGGAGAATGAAAAACTGTTTTTT.

By sample fraction, this clone is medium-sized. The chain recombines TRBV5-6 with TRBJ2-2, with TRBD1 identical over 9 bases. V shed 4 bases and J 1 base; nucleotides not matched to a gene: 2. Per germline, CDR1 SGHDT and CDR2 YYEEEE. CDR3 length: 15 residues. The CDR3 DNA reads as TGTGCCAGCAGCCCGACAGGGGGGAACACCGGGGAGCTGTTTTTT. This encodes CASSPTGGNTGELFF. The full variable domain, its missing parts supplied by reference TRBV5-6 and TRBJ2-2, is DAGVTQSPTHLIKTRGQQVTLRCSPKSGHDTVSWYQQALGQGPQFIFQYYEEEERQRGNFPDRFSGHQFPNYSSELNVNALLLGDSALYLCASSPTGGNTGELFFGEGSRLTVL.